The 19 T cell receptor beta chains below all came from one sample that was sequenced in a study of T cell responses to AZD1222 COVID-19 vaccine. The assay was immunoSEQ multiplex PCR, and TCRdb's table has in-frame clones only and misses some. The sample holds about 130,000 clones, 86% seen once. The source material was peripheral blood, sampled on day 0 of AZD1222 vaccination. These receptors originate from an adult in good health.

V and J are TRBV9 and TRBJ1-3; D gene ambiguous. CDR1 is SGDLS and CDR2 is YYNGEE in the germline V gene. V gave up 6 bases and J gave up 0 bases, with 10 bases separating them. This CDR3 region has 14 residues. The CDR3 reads CASTNSYSGNTIYF. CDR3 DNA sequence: TGTGCCAGCACTAACAGTTACTCTGGAAACACCATATATTTT.

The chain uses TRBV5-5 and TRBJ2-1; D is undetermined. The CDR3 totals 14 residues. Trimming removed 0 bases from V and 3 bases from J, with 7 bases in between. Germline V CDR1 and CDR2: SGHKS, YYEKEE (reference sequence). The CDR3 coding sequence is TGTGCCAGCAGCTTGGTTACCAGCTACAATGAGCAGTTCTTC. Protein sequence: CASSLVTSYNEQFF.

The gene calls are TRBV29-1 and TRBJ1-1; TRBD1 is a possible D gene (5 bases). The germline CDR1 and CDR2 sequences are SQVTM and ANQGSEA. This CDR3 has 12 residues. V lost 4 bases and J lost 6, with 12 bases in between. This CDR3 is CSVGQGGAEAFF. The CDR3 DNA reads TGCAGCGTTGGGCAGGGTGGGGCTGAAGCTTTCTTT.

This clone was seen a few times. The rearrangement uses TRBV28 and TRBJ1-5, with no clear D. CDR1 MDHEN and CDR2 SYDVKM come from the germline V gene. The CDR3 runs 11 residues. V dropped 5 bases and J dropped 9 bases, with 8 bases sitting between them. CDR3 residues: CASSNLRPQHF. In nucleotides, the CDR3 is TGTGCCAGCAGTAATCTTCGGCCCCAGCATTTT. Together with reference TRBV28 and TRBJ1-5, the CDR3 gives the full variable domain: DVKVTQSSRYLVKRTGEKVFLECVQDMDHENMFWYRQDPGLGLRLIYFSYDVKMKEKGDIPEGYSVSREKKERFSLILESASTNQTSMYLCASSNLRPQHFGDGTRLSIL.

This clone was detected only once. The CDR3 sequence: CAIRAGRRTGSGNTIYF. The CDR3 DNA reads as TGTGCCATCAGGGCGGGCAGGCGGACAGGGTCTGGAAACACCATATATTTT. The chain employs TRBV10-3 and TRBJ1-3; 8 nucleotides align to TRBD1. Germline trimming cut 6 bases from V and 1 base from J; bases unmatched to any gene: 11. CDR1 is ENHRY, CDR2 SYGVKD, per germline. This CDR3 region has 17 residues.

The CDR3 bases are TGTGCCAGCAGCCAGAGAGTGGGGGAGAATTTAGCTTTCTTT. Protein: CASSQRVGENLAFF. The chain links TRBV14 to TRBJ1-1, with D perhaps matching TRBD1 (5 bases). CDR1 SGHDN and CDR2 FVKESK come from the germline V gene. The CDR3 has 14 residues. V lost 3 bases to trimming and J lost 10 bases, with 18 bases between them.

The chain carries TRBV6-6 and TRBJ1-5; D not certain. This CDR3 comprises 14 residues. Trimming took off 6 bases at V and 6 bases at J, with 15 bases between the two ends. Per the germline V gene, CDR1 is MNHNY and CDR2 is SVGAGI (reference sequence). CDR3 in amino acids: CASSPDKVGQPQHF. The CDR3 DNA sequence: TGTGCCAGCAGCCCTGACAAGGTCGGTCAGCCCCAGCATTTT.

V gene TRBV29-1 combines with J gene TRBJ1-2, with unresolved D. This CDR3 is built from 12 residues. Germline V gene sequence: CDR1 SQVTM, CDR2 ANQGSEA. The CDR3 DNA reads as TGCAGTGTCCTCGCCGGGGACTATGGCTACACCTTC. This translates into CSVLAGDYGYTF. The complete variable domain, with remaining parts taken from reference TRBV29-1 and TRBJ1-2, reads SAVISQKPSRDICQRGTSLTIQCQVDSQVTMMFWYRQQPGQSLTLIATANQGSEATYESGFVIDKFPISRPNLTFSTLTVSNMSPEDSSIYLCSVLAGDYGYTFGSGTRLTVV.

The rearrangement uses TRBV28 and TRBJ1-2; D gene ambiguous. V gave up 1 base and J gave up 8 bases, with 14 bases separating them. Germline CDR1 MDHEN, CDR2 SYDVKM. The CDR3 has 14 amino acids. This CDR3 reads CASSLFGWRRGYTF. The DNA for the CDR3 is TGTGCCAGCAGTTTATTTGGTTGGCGACGGGGCTACACCTTC.

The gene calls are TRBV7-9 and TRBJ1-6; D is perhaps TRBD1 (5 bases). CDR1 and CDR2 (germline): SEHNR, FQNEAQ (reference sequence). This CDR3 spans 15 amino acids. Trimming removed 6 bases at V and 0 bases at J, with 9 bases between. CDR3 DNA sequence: TGTGCCAGCAGAGGCGGGGCCTCCTATAATTCACCCCTCCACTTT. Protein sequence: CASRGGASYNSPLHF. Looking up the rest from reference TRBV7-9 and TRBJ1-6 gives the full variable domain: DTGVSQNPRHKITKRGQNVTFRCDPISEHNRLYWYRQTLGQGPEFLTYFQNEAQLEKSRLLSDRFSAERPKGSFSTLEIQRTEQGDSAMYLCASRGGASYNSPLHFGNGTRLTVT.

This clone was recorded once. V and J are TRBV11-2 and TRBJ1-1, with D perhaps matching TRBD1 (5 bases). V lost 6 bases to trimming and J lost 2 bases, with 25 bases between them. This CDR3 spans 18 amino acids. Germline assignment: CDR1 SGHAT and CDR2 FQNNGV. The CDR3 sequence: CASRRISGAGWTNTEAFF. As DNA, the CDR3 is TGTGCCAGCAGAAGAATTAGTGGGGCAGGGTGGACTAACACTGAAGCTTTCTTT.

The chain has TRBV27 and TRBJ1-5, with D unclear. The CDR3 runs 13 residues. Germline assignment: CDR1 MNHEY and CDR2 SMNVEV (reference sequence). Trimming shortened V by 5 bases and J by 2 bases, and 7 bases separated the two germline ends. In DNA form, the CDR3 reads TGTGCCAGCAGTCCGTCGCGCAATCAGCCCCAGCATTTT. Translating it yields CASSPSRNQPQHF.

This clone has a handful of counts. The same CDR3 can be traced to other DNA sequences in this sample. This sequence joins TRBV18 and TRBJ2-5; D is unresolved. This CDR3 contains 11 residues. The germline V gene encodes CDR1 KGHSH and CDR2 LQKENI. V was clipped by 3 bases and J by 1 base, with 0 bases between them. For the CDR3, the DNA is TGTGCCAGCTCACCCCAAGAGACCCAGTACTTC. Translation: CASSPQETQYF.

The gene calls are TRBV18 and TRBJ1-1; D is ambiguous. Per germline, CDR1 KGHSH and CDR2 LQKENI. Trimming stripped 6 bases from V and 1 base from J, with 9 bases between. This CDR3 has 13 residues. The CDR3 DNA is TGTGCCAGCTCGTACCGGACGAACACTGAAGCTTTCTTT. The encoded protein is CASSYRTNTEAFF.

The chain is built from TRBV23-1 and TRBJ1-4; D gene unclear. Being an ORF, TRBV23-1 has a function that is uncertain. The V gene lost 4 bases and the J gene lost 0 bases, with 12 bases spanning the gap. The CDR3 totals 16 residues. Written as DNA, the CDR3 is TGCGCCAGCAGTCTCGGCCACAACGCAACTAATGAAAAACTGTTTTTT. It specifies CASSLGHNATNEKLFF.

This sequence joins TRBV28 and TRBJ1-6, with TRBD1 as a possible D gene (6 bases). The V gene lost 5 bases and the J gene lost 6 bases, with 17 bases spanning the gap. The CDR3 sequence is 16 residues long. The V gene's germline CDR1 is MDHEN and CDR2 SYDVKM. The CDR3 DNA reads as TGTGCCAGCAGTCCCCACTCAGGGGATGGTAATTCACCCCTCCACTTT. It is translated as CASSPHSGDGNSPLHF.

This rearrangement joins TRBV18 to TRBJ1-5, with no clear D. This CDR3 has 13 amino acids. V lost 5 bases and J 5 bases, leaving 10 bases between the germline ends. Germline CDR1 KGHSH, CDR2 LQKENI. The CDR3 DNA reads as TGTGCCAGCTCAGTACACACGGATCAGCCCCAGCATTTT. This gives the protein CASSVHTDQPQHF. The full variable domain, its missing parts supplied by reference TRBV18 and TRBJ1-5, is NAGVMQNPRHLVRRRGQEARLRCSPMKGHSHVYWYRQLPEEGLKFMVYLQKENIIDESGMPKERFSAEFPKEGPSILRIQQVVRGDSAAYFCASSVHTDQPQHFGDGTRLSIL.

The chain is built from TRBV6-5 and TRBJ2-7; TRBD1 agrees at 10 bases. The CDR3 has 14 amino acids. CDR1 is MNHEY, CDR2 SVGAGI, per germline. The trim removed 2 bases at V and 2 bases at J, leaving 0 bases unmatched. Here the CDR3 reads CASSYGTGAYEQYF. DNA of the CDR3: TGTGCCAGCAGTTACGGGACAGGGGCCTACGAGCAGTACTTC.

The CDR3 reads CASTHSGLPGGDTQYF. CDR3 DNA sequence: TGTGCCAGCACCCACTCGGGACTACCAGGGGGGGATACGCAGTATTTT. V gene TRBV25-1 combines with J gene TRBJ2-3; tentatively, D is TRBD1 or TRBD2 (7 bases each). V lost 7 bases and J 6 bases, leaving 23 bases between the germline ends. Germline-derived CDR1 and CDR2 are MGHDK and SYGVNS. The CDR3 is made up of 16 amino acids.